This note documents a single T cell receptor (beta chain) sequence. Its antigen remains unidentified. This entry belongs to a study of T cell responses to AZD1222 COVID-19 vaccine. Study-level points and caveats: Epitopes outside B.1.351 and B.1.1.7 mutated regions reportedly drew nearly half of spike TCRs. No repertoire was sampled before or during the peak T cell response, only after it.

Profiling relied on immunoSEQ multiplex PCR, and the TCRdb table lists in-frame clones only, not all of them. The profile shows roughly 180,000 clones, around 94% of them singletons. V was pared by 4 bases and J by 1 base, with 4 bases of the junction left unmatched. The CDR3 loop spans 14 amino acids. The germline V gene has CDR1 GTSNPN and CDR2 SVGIG (reference sequence). Source: peripheral blood, taken 28 days after the second AZD1222 dose. The gene calls are TRBV30 and TRBJ2-7; 10 nucleotides align to TRBD2. The TCR sequence derives from an adult who received the AZD1222 COVID-19 vaccine. In DNA form, the CDR3 reads TGTGCCTGGACCGGGACTAGCGCTTCCTACGAGCAGTACTTC. The encoded protein is CAWTGTSASYEQYF.